The present T cell receptor (beta chain) was sequenced within a study of cytomegalovirus exposure and HLA in healthy donors. Study-wide results and caveats: Segments of the TCR beta V type were, in most cases, productive about 87% or about 30% of the time in an earlier analysis.

The donors (healthy individuals) were bone marrow donors. Amplification used 60 Vbeta primers and 13 Jbeta primers. As originally analysed: Around 10 million of the roughly 80 million unique TCR beta chains counted in a later analysis were shared. Assay used: immunoSEQ multiplex PCR; TCRdb lists only in-frame clones, some missing. V and J calls plus clone size are reproduced from that table; the DNA served to infer D and trimming. The profile shows 75,000 to 80,000 clones, about 81% of them singletons. This clone is termed large (0.1 to 1%). Its antigen remains unknown. This clonotype was obtained from a woman aged 40 to 50 in good health and CMV-seropositive. Input material: PBMCs.

DNA for the CDR3: TGTGCCAGCAGCGTAGAAGGGGAGAACACTGAAGCTTTCTTT. The encoded protein is CASSVEGENTEAFF. The V call is TRBV9, the J call TRBJ1-1; weak D call: TRBD1 (5 bases). CDR1 and CDR2 from the germline V gene are SGDLS and YYNGEE. CDR3 length equals 14 residues. V was shortened by 0 bases and J by 1 base, with 7 bases between the two germline ends.